These 17 T cell receptor beta chains share one sample of origin, sequenced in a study of blood T cell repertoires in COVID-19. Sequencing was performed with immunoSEQ multiplex PCR; in TCRdb, only in-frame clones are kept and a portion is missing. The table records about 130,000 clones, just over 85% of them present only once. The sequencing sample was made of PBMCs or T cells enriched from blood (not recorded which). Receptor source: a man aged 45-65 years who had recovered from COVID-19.

V is TRBV5-4 and J is TRBJ2-1, with D tentatively TRBD2 (6 bases). This CDR3 spans 15 amino acids. Germline values: CDR1 SGHNT, CDR2 YYREEE (reference sequence). Between the trimmed V and J ends, which lost 2 bases and 0 bases, there was a span of 9 bases. Here the CDR3 DNA reads TGTGCCAGCAGCTTCGGGGGTCCCTCCTACAATGAGCAGTTCTTC. It specifies CASSFGGPSYNEQFF.

The J gene is TRBJ1-2, the V gene TRBV29-1; D not resolved. V gave up 0 bases and J gave up 8 bases, with 13 bases separating them. The CDR3 has 13 amino acids. Germline lookup yields CDR1 SQVTM and CDR2 ANQGSEA. The CDR3 region has the DNA TGCAGCGTTGAAGATCGCAGCGTCGGCGGCTACACCTTC. This codes for CSVEDRSVGGYTF.

CDR3 protein: CASRDRGLSSYNEQFF. In nucleotides, the CDR3 is TGCGCCAGCAGGGACAGGGGCCTTAGCTCCTACAATGAGCAGTTCTTC. This chain joins TRBV5-1 and TRBJ2-1; the match to TRBD1 covers 9 bases. V was clipped by 5 bases and J by 0 bases; unmatched bases: 6. This CDR3 spans 16 amino acids. CDR1 is SGHRS and CDR2 is YFSETQ in the germline V gene. Full variable domain (missing parts from reference TRBV5-1 and TRBJ2-1): KAGVTQTPRYLIKTRGQQVTLSCSPISGHRSVSWYQQTPGQGLQFLFEYFSETQRNKGNFPGRFSGRQFSNSRSEMNVSTLELGDSALYLCASRDRGLSSYNEQFFGPGTRLTVL.

V and J are TRBV5-6 and TRBJ2-1; possible D gene TRBD2, 6 bases. This CDR3 has 15 amino acids. Trimming took off 2 bases at V and 5 bases at J, with 14 bases between the two ends. Germline V lookup: CDR1 SGHDT, CDR2 YYEEEE. CDR3 residues: CASSFQLADDNEQFF. In nucleotides, the CDR3 is TGTGCCAGCAGCTTTCAACTAGCTGACGACAATGAGCAGTTCTTC.

This clone appeared a few times. The chain carries TRBV19 and TRBJ1-2; D is possibly TRBD1 (5 bases). The V and J ends lost 7 bases and 6 bases respectively, with 21 bases between them. The germline V gene encodes CDR1 LNHDA and CDR2 SQIVND (reference sequence). The CDR3 runs 15 residues. As DNA, the CDR3 is TGTGCCAGTATGACCCCCCGCCAAGGGGTTAATGGCTACACCTTC. Encoded protein: CASMTPRQGVNGYTF. Complete variable domain (other parts from reference TRBV19 and TRBJ1-2): DGGITQSPKYLFRKEGQNVTLSCEQNLNHDAMYWYRQDPGQGLRLIYYSQIVNDFQKGDIAEGYSVSREKKESFPLTVTSAQKNPTAFYLCASMTPRQGVNGYTFGSGTRLTVV.

This clone was seen only once. This rearrangement joins TRBV5-1 to TRBJ2-1; 11 bases map to TRBD2. With 4 bases clipped from V and 8 bases from J, the junction kept 11 bases outside the gene matches. CDR1 and CDR2 (germline): SGHRS, YFSETQ. This CDR3 region has 16 residues. CDR3 in amino acids: CASSLPLAGEADEQFF. Written as DNA, the CDR3 is TGCGCCAGCAGCCTCCCACTAGCGGGAGAAGCGGATGAGCAGTTCTTC.

The chain has TRBV6-5 and TRBJ1-2, with 7 bases matching TRBD1. CDR3 size: 16 residues. The ends lost 2 bases at V and 4 bases at J; junction bases unmatched: 10. Germline CDR1 MNHEY, CDR2 SVGAGI. The CDR3 bases are TGTGCCAGCAGTTACGAAGGGGACAGCCGTATCTATGGCTACACCTTC. Translation gives CASSYEGDSRIYGYTF.

This clone has a single count. V usage is TRBV10-2 and J usage is TRBJ1-5; TRBD1 aligns across 8 bases. The CDR3 is made up of 14 amino acids. Germline CDR1 is WSHSY and CDR2 is SAAADI. Trimming took 6 bases from V and 5 from J; bases not matched to a gene: 6. In DNA, the CDR3 is TGCGCCAGCAGAGACAGGGGAGCGTATCAGCCCCAGCATTTT. This gives the protein CASRDRGAYQPQHF.

This chain links TRBV19 with TRBJ2-1; 8 positions match TRBD1. Losses at the gene ends were 5 bases for V and 6 bases for J; bases not matched to a gene: 6. The CDR3 totals 14 residues. Looked up from germline, CDR1 is LNHDA and CDR2 is SQIVND (reference sequence). CDR3 in amino acids: CASSFRTGTNEQFF. The DNA for the CDR3 is TGTGCCAGTAGTTTCCGGACAGGGACCAATGAGCAGTTCTTC.

This clone was found a few times. The chain is built from TRBV5-1 and TRBJ1-1; TRBD1 matches at 7 bases. J gave up 3 bases and V 3 bases, and 5 bases lay outside the gene matches. Per the germline V gene, CDR1 is SGHRS and CDR2 is YFSETQ. The CDR3 has 14 amino acids. CDR3 sequence (DNA): TGCGCCAGCAGCTCACCAGGGGGAGACACTGAAGCTTTCTTT. This translates into CASSSPGGDTEAFF.

The rearrangement joins TRBV10-3 to TRBJ1-2; TRBD1 agrees at 7 bases. The trim removed 3 bases at V and 7 bases at J, leaving 17 bases unmatched. The CDR3 extends over 17 amino acids. CDR1 and CDR2 from the germline V gene are ENHRY and SYGVKD. The CDR3 reads CAISEGGQSLSKGGYTF. DNA for the CDR3: TGTGCCATCAGTGAAGGGGGACAGTCCCTTTCAAAGGGTGGCTACACCTTC.

CDR3 residues: CASSIGGWGYTF. Here the CDR3 DNA reads TGTGCCAGCAGTATTGGGGGCTGGGGCTACACCTTC. The rearrangement joins TRBV28 to TRBJ1-2; D is perhaps TRBD1 (6 bases). The germline V gene has CDR1 MDHEN and CDR2 SYDVKM. V lost 5 bases and J 8 bases, leaving 12 bases between the germline ends. There are 12 residues in the CDR3.

The chain couples TRBV4-3 to TRBJ2-2, with TRBD2 matching over 10 bases. Germline CDR1 is LGHNA and CDR2 is YSLEER. Losses at the gene ends were 3 bases for V and 0 bases for J; bases not matched to a gene: 4. CDR3 length: 17 amino acids. The CDR3 here is CASSQASGGTNTGELFF. CDR3 nucleotide sequence: TGCGCCAGCAGCCAGGCTAGCGGGGGTACGAACACCGGGGAGCTGTTTTTT.

The chain combines TRBV28 with TRBJ2-7; tentative D call: TRBD1 (6 bases). CDR1 MDHEN and CDR2 SYDVKM come from the germline V gene. There are 12 residues in the CDR3. Trimming cost V 7 bases and J 2 bases, with 9 bases left between them. The DNA of the CDR3 is TGTGCCAGCAATAGGGGGACCTACGAGCAGTACTTC. Amino acid sequence: CASNRGTYEQYF.

The chain uses TRBV7-9 and TRBJ1-6; 8 bases are shared with TRBD1. Germline V lookup: CDR1 SEHNR, CDR2 FQNEAQ (reference sequence). With 5 bases clipped from V and 0 bases from J, the junction kept 6 bases outside the gene matches. The CDR3 is made up of 17 amino acids. CDR3 nucleotide sequence: TGTGCCAGCAGCCGGACAGGGATAACCTCCTATAATTCACCCCTCCACTTT. Encoded protein: CASSRTGITSYNSPLHF.

This sequence joins TRBV2 and TRBJ2-3; D might be TRBD2 (5 bases). The CDR3 spans 14 residues. Germline lookup yields CDR1 SNHLY and CDR2 FYNNEI. V lost 1 base and J lost 1, with 6 bases in between. The DNA of the CDR3 is TGTGCCAGCAGTGAAGTCGGGGGCACAGATACGCAGTATTTT. Its translation is CASSEVGGTDTQYF.

This clone was counted a single time. This chain links TRBV15 with TRBJ1-2; D is unresolved. The CDR3 has 16 residues. V shed 0 bases and J shed 0 bases, with 11 bases lying between them. Germline V lookup: CDR1 LNHNV, CDR2 YYDKDF (reference sequence). This CDR3 reads CATSRDRTVPNYGYTF. DNA for the CDR3: TGTGCCACCAGCAGAGATCGAACTGTACCTAACTATGGCTACACCTTC.